One and the same sample provided the 13 T cell receptor beta chains below, sequenced in a study of cytomegalovirus exposure and HLA in healthy donors. The PCR was carried out with 60 Vbeta primers and 13 Jbeta primers. Measured with immunoSEQ multiplex PCR; TCRdb has only the in-frame clones, and not every one. The sample contains 100,000 or so clones, approximately 65% of which appear only once. The sequencing sample was made of PBMCs. These receptors all come from a man aged 30-40 years in good health and CMV-seronegative.

CDR3 sequence reads: CASSPATGQINYGYTF. CDR3 DNA sequence: TGTGCCAGCAGCCCGGCCACAGGGCAAATTAACTATGGCTACACCTTC. This chain uses TRBV7-9 with TRBJ1-2; tentative D call: TRBD1 (6 bases). CDR3 size: 16 residues. The germline V and J ends were trimmed by 5 bases and 1 base, with 17 bases remaining between them. Per the germline V gene, CDR1 is SEHNR and CDR2 is FQNEAQ (reference sequence).

The chain couples TRBV7-6 to TRBJ2-1; the match to TRBD2 covers 8 bases. The germline V gene has CDR1 SGHVS and CDR2 FNYEAQ. After removal of 0 bases from V and 12 bases from J, the junction contained 7 bases not matched to a gene. The CDR3 has 14 amino acids. The CDR3 is CASSLAGGAEGQFF. In nucleotides, the CDR3 is TGTGCCAGCAGCTTAGCCGGGGGGGCCGAGGGGCAGTTCTTC.

The rearrangement links TRBV4-3 to TRBJ1-1; 8 bases line up with TRBD1. V lost 2 bases and J lost 4; bases outside the gene matches: 3. CDR3 length: 14 amino acids. Germline values: CDR1 LGHNA, CDR2 YSLEER. Here the CDR3 reads CASSQNRGSTEAFF. The DNA of the CDR3 is TGCGCCAGCAGCCAAAACAGGGGGAGCACTGAAGCTTTCTTT.

This clone was observed once. The chain employs TRBV5-1 and TRBJ2-3, with D possibly matching TRBD2 (6 bases). The CDR3 is 14 amino acids. Trimming took 4 bases from V and 2 from J, leaving 11 bases between them. Germline V CDR1 and CDR2: SGHRS, YFSETQ. CDR3 sequence (DNA): TGCGCCAGCAGCCCCTGGACTATCACAGATACGCAGTATTTT. Protein: CASSPWTITDTQYF.

This clone showed up just a few times. The rearrangement joins TRBV5-6 to TRBJ2-1, with a weak D call TRBD2 (5 bases). Germline V CDR1 and CDR2: SGHDT, YYEEEE. This CDR3 is built from 14 residues. The ends were cut back, 4 bases at V and 1 base at J, with 9 bases in the middle. CDR3 amino acids: CASSLEESYNEQFF. For the CDR3, the DNA is TGTGCCAGCAGCCTGGAGGAGTCCTACAATGAGCAGTTCTTC. Drawing the rest from reference TRBV5-6 and TRBJ2-1, the complete variable domain is DAGVTQSPTHLIKTRGQQVTLRCSPKSGHDTVSWYQQALGQGPQFIFQYYEEEERQRGNFPDRFSGHQFPNYSSELNVNALLLGDSALYLCASSLEESYNEQFFGPGTRLTVL.

J is TRBJ1-4 and V is TRBV27, with TRBD1 identical over 10 bases. The CDR3 is 16 amino acids. J gave up 8 bases and V 3 bases, and 9 bases lay outside the gene matches. Germline CDR1 and CDR2: MNHEY and SMNVEV (reference sequence). CDR3 nucleotide sequence: TGTGCCAGCAGTTTGACAGGGGGCGAGCTGAGGGAAAAACTGTTTTTT. It is translated as CASSLTGGELREKLFF.

This clone was seen only a few times. The J gene is TRBJ2-5, the V gene TRBV19; 10 bases agree with TRBD2. The CDR3 has 16 residues. With V trimmed by 3 bases and J by 5 bases, 9 bases remained unmatched. Germline V gives CDR1 LNHDA, CDR2 SQIVND (reference sequence). The CDR3 sequence is CASSIPPLAGAETQYF. DNA for the CDR3: TGTGCCAGTAGTATCCCCCCTCTAGCGGGAGCGGAGACCCAGTACTTC.

This clone was detected a few times. The junction shows a germline mismatch at one end, possibly a read error. This chain joins TRBV7-9 and TRBJ1-2; no definite D call. CDR3 length equals 12 residues. Per germline, CDR1 SEHNR and CDR2 FQNEAQ (reference sequence). Here the CDR3 reads CSSSSTYYGYTF. Here the CDR3 DNA reads TGTTCCAGCAGCTCGACATACTATGGCTACACCTTC.

The chain uses TRBV19 and TRBJ1-4, with 9 bases aligning to TRBD1. The trim removed 5 bases at V and 5 bases at J, leaving 9 bases unmatched. Germline CDR1 and CDR2: LNHDA and SQIVND (reference sequence). This CDR3 is built from 16 residues. Here the CDR3 reads CASSPRSGTGNEKLFF. CDR3 bases: TGTGCCAGTAGTCCCCGAAGTGGGACAGGGAATGAAAAACTGTTTTTT.

The chain combines TRBV7-9 with TRBJ2-3, with D maybe TRBD1 (6 bases). The V end was cut by 6 bases, the J end by 6 bases, with 19 bases between. This CDR3 spans 15 amino acids. From germline, CDR1 is SEHNR and CDR2 FQNEAQ (reference sequence). Written as DNA, the CDR3 is TGTGCCAGCAGGCGCCGGGACACACGATTTGATACGCAGTATTTT. Protein product: CASRRRDTRFDTQYF. Complete variable domain (other parts from reference TRBV7-9 and TRBJ2-3): DTGVSQNPRHKITKRGQNVTFRCDPISEHNRLYWYRQTLGQGPEFLTYFQNEAQLEKSRLLSDRFSAERPKGSFSTLEIQRTEQGDSAMYLCASRRRDTRFDTQYFGPGTRLTVL.

The chain uses TRBV4-3 and TRBJ2-7; 10 bases are shared with TRBD1. Unmatched junction bases numbered 15, after V lost 1 base and J lost 6 bases. Germline V gene lookup returns CDR1 LGHNA and CDR2 YSLEER. This CDR3 has 18 amino acids. The CDR3 reads CASSQAVHLGQGSTEQYF. For the CDR3, the DNA is TGCGCCAGCAGCCAAGCAGTCCACCTGGGACAGGGGAGTACCGAGCAGTACTTC.

The chain employs TRBV30 and TRBJ1-1, with a tentative D call TRBD1 (6 bases). V was pared by 4 bases and J by 4 bases, with 13 bases between. The CDR3 length is 13 residues. Germline V gives CDR1 GTSNPN, CDR2 SVGIG (reference sequence). The CDR3 nucleotides are TGTGCCTGGACTACGACAGGCAGCACTGAAGCTTTCTTT. Its protein is CAWTTTGSTEAFF.

The CDR3, as DNA: TGCGCCAGCAGCTTCAGGGAAGGAGCCAAAAACATTCAGTACTTC. Translation: CASSFREGAKNIQYF. The chain recombines TRBV5-1 with TRBJ2-4, with a tentative D call TRBD1 (5 bases). Germline CDR1 reads SGHRS; CDR2 reads YFSETQ. V was shortened by 2 bases and J by 0 bases, with 9 bases between the two germline ends. The CDR3 is 15 amino acids. Complete variable domain (other parts from reference TRBV5-1 and TRBJ2-4): KAGVTQTPRYLIKTRGQQVTLSCSPISGHRSVSWYQQTPGQGLQFLFEYFSETQRNKGNFPGRFSGRQFSNSRSEMNVSTLELGDSALYLCASSFREGAKNIQYFGAGTRLSVL.